Shown below are 32 T cell receptor beta chains from a single sample sequenced in a study of T cell responses to AZD1222 COVID-19 vaccine. The data were produced by immunoSEQ multiplex PCR, yet TCRdb's version contains in-frame clones alone and is incomplete. The sample has 150,000 to 200,000 clones, just under 90% seen once. Material: peripheral blood, obtained 28 days after the second dose of the MenACWY control vaccine. These TCRs come from an adult who received the MenACWY meningococcal vaccine as a control.

The J gene is TRBJ1-4, the V gene TRBV12-3 or TRBV12-4; no definite D call. The CDR3 consists of 13 residues. Trimming removed 3 bases at V and 6 bases at J, with 8 bases between. The CDR3 DNA sequence: TGTGCCAGCAGTTTTTATCCAGATGAAAAACTGTTTTTT. Amino acid sequence: CASSFYPDEKLFF.

The DNA of the CDR3 is TGTGCCGGCCGCCTAGCGCGAGAAGAGACCCAGTACTTC. It codes for CAGRLAREETQYF. The rearrangement links TRBV6-5 to TRBJ2-5, with D perhaps TRBD2 (6 bases). Trimming took 11 bases from V and 3 from J, leaving 16 bases between them. CDR1 and CDR2 from the germline V gene are MNHEY and SVGAGI. The CDR3 extends over 13 amino acids.

The CDR3 reads CSARTGNYYGYTF. The CDR3 coding sequence is TGCAGCGCCCGGACGGGGAATTACTATGGCTACACCTTC. The chain couples TRBV29-1 to TRBJ1-2, with D uncertain. Germline V gene data show CDR1 as SQVTM and CDR2 as ANQGSEA. The CDR3 sequence is 13 residues long. The V gene lost 7 bases and the J gene lost 3 bases, with 15 bases spanning the gap.

V usage is TRBV19 and J usage is TRBJ1-2, with 8 nucleotides matching TRBD1. The CDR3 loop spans 15 amino acids. Looked up from germline, CDR1 is LNHDA and CDR2 is SQIVND (reference sequence). With V trimmed by 3 bases and J by 6 bases, 9 bases remained unmatched. CDR3 in amino acids: CASSMRGQGSNGYTF. CDR3 bases: TGTGCCAGTAGTATGCGAGGACAGGGTAGTAATGGCTACACCTTC. Looking up the rest from reference TRBV19 and TRBJ1-2 gives the full variable domain: DGGITQSPKYLFRKEGQNVTLSCEQNLNHDAMYWYRQDPGQGLRLIYYSQIVNDFQKGDIAEGYSVSREKKESFPLTVTSAQKNPTAFYLCASSMRGQGSNGYTFGSGTRLTVV.

This chain uses TRBV18 with TRBJ1-5; no reliable D call. The CDR3 covers 14 residues. V dropped 5 bases and J dropped 5 bases, with 13 bases sitting between them. Germline CDR1 and CDR2: KGHSH and LQKENI. The CDR3 DNA reads TGTGCCAGCTCAGTCGAAAGTGTTTATCAGCCCCAGCATTTT. It codes for CASSVESVYQPQHF.

This clone has only one observation. At one end, the junction sequence differs from germline, possibly due to a read error. The chain recombines TRBV5-6 with TRBJ2-7; D is undetermined. The germline V gene encodes CDR1 SGHDT and CDR2 YYEEEE. The CDR3 is 14 residues long. CDR3 loop: CASTLISAEGEQYF. The CDR3 DNA follows: TGTGCCAGCACCTTGATCTCCGCGGAAGGTGAGCAGTACTTC. Together with reference TRBV5-6 and TRBJ2-7, the CDR3 gives the full variable domain: DAGVTQSPTHLIKTRGQQVTLRCSPKSGHDTVSWYQQALGQGPQFIFQYYEEEERQRGNFPDRFSGHQFPNYSSELNVNALLLGDSALYLCASTLISAEGEQYFGPGTRLTVT.

The chain recombines TRBV6-1 with TRBJ2-7, with TRBD2 matching over 8 bases. Germline-derived CDR1 and CDR2 are MNHNS and SASEGT. The V and J ends lost 2 bases and 5 bases, in that order; junction bases with no gene match: 8. The CDR3 is 15 residues long. This CDR3 is CASSEKREPPDEQYF. The CDR3 DNA reads TGTGCCAGCAGTGAAAAGCGGGAGCCCCCGGACGAGCAGTACTTC.

The chain joins TRBV6-4 to TRBJ2-1, with TRBD1 as a possible D gene (6 bases). The CDR3 is 15 residues long. Germline CDR1 and CDR2: MRHNA and SNTAGT. The V gene lost 3 bases and the J gene lost 9 bases, with 18 bases spanning the gap. In DNA, the CDR3 is TGTGCCAGCAGTGAGTTGCCAGGGGAGTCGGCTGAGCAGTTCTTC. It yields the protein CASSELPGESAEQFF.

The V call is TRBV4-3, the J call TRBJ1-6, with a weak D call TRBD1 (6 bases). V shed 3 bases and J shed 5 bases, with 14 bases lying between them. Germline CDR1 reads LGHNA; CDR2 reads YSLEER. The CDR3 loop spans 16 amino acids. This CDR3 reads CASSQGWTVNNSPLHF. CDR3 coding DNA: TGCGCCAGCAGCCAGGGGTGGACAGTTAATAATTCACCCCTCCACTTT.

The chain links TRBV28 to TRBJ2-7, with D possibly called TRBD1 or TRBD2 (5 bases each). CDR3 size: 14 residues. V was cut by 7 bases and J by 2 bases, with 15 bases left in between. The germline gives CDR1 MDHEN, CDR2 SYDVKM. The CDR3 protein is CASIAGTVTYEQYF. CDR3 bases: TGTGCCAGCATCGCCGGGACGGTGACCTACGAGCAGTACTTC.

This chain uses TRBV30 with TRBJ1-6; D not certain. V gave up 3 bases and J gave up 10 bases, with 13 bases separating them. CDR1 is GTSNPN and CDR2 is SVGIG in the germline V gene (reference sequence). The CDR3 has 13 amino acids. CDR3 DNA sequence: TGTGCCTGGAGAGCGGTTGGGAGCTCACCCCTCCACTTT. Translated: CAWRAVGSSPLHF.

The chain uses TRBV30 and TRBJ1-1; no reliable D call. The CDR3 is 11 amino acids. The germline CDR1 and CDR2 sequences are GTSNPN and SVGIG (reference sequence). V dropped 1 base and J dropped 8 bases, with 8 bases sitting between them. The CDR3 DNA follows: TGTGCCTGGAGTGGGAGGGTGGAAGCTTTCTTT. It translates to CAWSGRVEAFF.

This rearrangement joins TRBV5-1 to TRBJ2-4; possible D gene TRBD2, 6 bases. This CDR3 comprises 16 residues. V was shortened by 0 bases and J by 3 bases, with 13 bases between the two germline ends. Germline-derived CDR1 and CDR2 are SGHRS and YFSETQ. The CDR3 protein is CASSLVGGMVKNIQYF. As DNA, the CDR3 is TGCGCCAGCAGCTTGGTCGGGGGAATGGTCAAAAACATTCAGTACTTC.

The chain employs TRBV3-1 (or the pseudogene TRBV3-2) and TRBJ1-4; D unclear. Looked up from germline, CDR1 is LGHDT and CDR2 is YNNKEL (reference sequence). CDR3 length: 12 amino acids. Trimming stripped 8 bases from V and 7 bases from J, with 11 bases between. This CDR3 is CASGTLGEKLFF. For the CDR3, the DNA is TGTGCCAGCGGCACTCTAGGTGAAAAACTGTTTTTT.

J is TRBJ1-5 and V is TRBV28; TRBD1 agrees at 7 bases. CDR1 and CDR2 from the germline V gene are MDHEN and SYDVKM. The junction had 5 bases not matched to a gene; V was cut back by 6 bases and J by 0 bases. The CDR3 totals 15 residues. The CDR3 region is CASRKTGYSNQPQHF. CDR3 sequence (DNA): TGTGCCAGCAGAAAGACAGGGTATAGCAATCAGCCCCAGCATTTT.

The chain uses TRBV4-3 and TRBJ2-5; D call uncertain. V was trimmed by 0 bases and J by 12 bases, leaving 20 bases between them. This CDR3 is built from 15 residues. From germline, CDR1 is LGHNA and CDR2 YSLEER. CDR3 nucleotide sequence: TGCGCCAGCAGCCAAGATTATCCCCTTGGGCTACTTGAGTACTTC. This codes for CASSQDYPLGLLEYF.

The chain carries TRBV4-3 and TRBJ1-1, with D unresolved. The V gene's germline CDR1 is LGHNA and CDR2 YSLEER. V gave up 0 bases and J gave up 2 bases, with 4 bases separating them. The CDR3 extends over 13 amino acids. The CDR3 DNA follows: TGCGCCAGCAGCCAAGAATCTAACACTGAAGCTTTCTTT. It yields the protein CASSQESNTEAFF.

This clone was recorded only once. The V call is TRBV7-9, the J call TRBJ1-2; D is ambiguous. V lost 2 bases and J 8 bases, leaving 15 bases between the germline ends. The CDR3 covers 14 residues. Germline assignment: CDR1 SEHNR and CDR2 FQNEAQ (reference sequence). CDR3 sequence: CASSLWVTRAGYTF. CDR3 nucleotide sequence: TGTGCCAGCAGCTTATGGGTGACGCGGGCGGGCTACACCTTC.

J is TRBJ2-6 and V is TRBV7-3; D tentatively reads TRBD1 or TRBD2 (5 bases each). The germline CDR1 and CDR2 sequences are SGHTA and FQGTGA. The CDR3 runs to 16 residues. V was shortened by 2 bases and J by 2 bases, with 10 bases between the two germline ends. CDR3 protein: CASSLWQGAGANVLTF. CDR3 nucleotides: TGTGCCAGCAGCTTATGGCAGGGAGCTGGGGCCAACGTCCTGACTTTC.

This clone was picked up a small number of times. The CDR3 loop is CASSEVRGSYNEQFF. In nucleotides, the CDR3 is TGCGCCAGCAGCGAGGTTCGGGGCTCCTACAATGAGCAGTTCTTC. The V and J genes are TRBV5-1 and TRBJ2-1; a weak D match, TRBD2 (5 bases). Trimming left V 4 bases short and J 0 bases short, with 11 bases between. CDR1 is SGHRS, CDR2 YFSETQ, per germline. The CDR3 loop spans 15 amino acids.

This rearrangement joins TRBV4-2 to TRBJ1-2; D call uncertain. V was pared by 0 bases and J by 8 bases, with 13 bases between. Germline-derived CDR1 and CDR2 are LGHNA and YNFKEQ. There are 14 residues in the CDR3. The CDR3 protein is CASSQDRGTRGYTF. Here the CDR3 DNA reads TGTGCCAGCAGCCAAGATCGCGGCACACGCGGCTACACCTTC.

The chain has TRBV6-2 or TRBV6-3 and TRBJ2-3; 9 bases map to TRBD2. The germline V gene has CDR1 MNHEY and CDR2 SVGEGT. The ends lost 6 bases at V and 7 bases at J; junction bases unmatched: 11. This CDR3 is built from 15 residues. Written as DNA, the CDR3 is TGTGCCAGCAGCACTAGGGCTAGCGGGATATATACGCAGTATTTT. This encodes CASSTRASGIYTQYF.

This sequence joins TRBV28 and TRBJ1-3, with D possibly matching TRBD1 (5 bases). Trimming pared 3 bases from V and 8 bases from J, leaving 14 bases between. CDR3 length equals 14 residues. Germline V CDR1 and CDR2: MDHEN, SYDVKM. CDR3 region: CASSLIRGEDTIYF. The DNA of the CDR3 is TGTGCCAGCAGTTTGATTAGAGGGGAAGACACCATATATTTT. Full variable domain (rest looked up from reference TRBV28 and TRBJ1-3): DVKVTQSSRYLVKRTGEKVFLECVQDMDHENMFWYRQDPGLGLRLIYFSYDVKMKEKGDIPEGYSVSREKKERFSLILESASTNQTSMYLCASSLIRGEDTIYFGEGSWLTVV.

The V and J genes are TRBV18 and TRBJ1-2, with 8 bases identical to TRBD1. V lost 5 bases and J lost 0; bases outside the gene matches: 5. The germline V gene has CDR1 KGHSH and CDR2 LQKENI. The CDR3 runs 15 residues. The CDR3 DNA sequence: TGTGCCAGCTCAGGACAGGGCCGACCTAACTATGGCTACACCTTC. Its protein product is CASSGQGRPNYGYTF.

The gene calls are TRBV28 and TRBJ1-3; D is unresolved. Germline V CDR1 and CDR2: MDHEN, SYDVKM. The CDR3 totals 14 residues. With 5 bases removed from V and 0 bases from J, the gap between germline ends came to 8 bases. The CDR3 DNA sequence: TGTGCCAGCAGTGGAATATACTCTGGAAACACCATATATTTT. Translated: CASSGIYSGNTIYF.

The genes are TRBV5-1 and TRBJ1-2, with D unresolved. The V gene lost 2 bases and the J gene lost 0 bases, with 14 bases spanning the gap. Looked up from germline, CDR1 is SGHRS and CDR2 is YFSETQ. The CDR3 spans 16 residues. The CDR3 spells CASSFGELPSNYGYTF. CDR3 coding DNA: TGCGCCAGCAGCTTTGGAGAGCTCCCCTCTAACTATGGCTACACCTTC.

Turning to this clone: At one end, the junction sequence differs from germline, possibly due to a read error. The chain recombines TRBV9 with TRBJ2-1; D gene ambiguous. This CDR3 is built from 10 residues. Germline-derived CDR1 and CDR2 are SGDLS and YYNGEE. Here the CDR3 reads CASSGSKLVF. In nucleotides, the CDR3 is TGTGCCAGCAGCGGTTCGAAGTTGGTCTTC. Looking up the rest from reference TRBV9 and TRBJ2-1 gives the full variable domain: DSGVTQTPKHLITATGQRVTLRCSPRSGDLSVYWYQQSLDQGLQFLIQYYNGEERAKGNILERFSAQQFPDLHSELNLSSLELGDSALYFCASSGSKLVFGPGTRLTVL.

The J gene is TRBJ2-1, the V gene TRBV4-3; 7 bases match TRBD2. The CDR3 spans 15 residues. From germline, CDR1 is LGHNA and CDR2 YSLEER. V lost 1 base, J lost 6 bases, and 6 bases stayed unmatched. The CDR3 region has the DNA TGCGCCAGCAGCCAAGGTCTAGCGGCCTTCAATGAGCAGTTCTTC. The encoded protein is CASSQGLAAFNEQFF.

This rearrangement joins TRBV2 to TRBJ1-1, with D possibly matching TRBD1 (5 bases). Germline-derived CDR1 and CDR2 are SNHLY and FYNNEI. The CDR3 is 13 residues long. V lost 8 bases and J lost 0, with 10 bases in between. The CDR3 is CASEDNMNTEAFF. The CDR3 DNA reads as TGTGCCAGCGAGGACAACATGAACACTGAAGCTTTCTTT.

V is TRBV7-8 and J is TRBJ1-5; TRBD1 matches at 7 bases. V shed 5 bases, J shed 3 bases, and the junction held 13 bases outside the gene matches. Germline V gene lookup returns CDR1 SGHVS and CDR2 FQNEAQ. This CDR3 has 17 amino acids. The CDR3 region has the DNA TGTGCCAGCAGCCCTGGTCATCGACAGGGACTCAATCAGCCCCAGCATTTT. Amino acid sequence: CASSPGHRQGLNQPQHF.

The sample holds a few counts of this clone. J is TRBJ2-3 and V is TRBV5-1; the D gene is possibly TRBD2 (5 bases). CDR1 and CDR2 (germline): SGHRS, YFSETQ. The V end lost 3 bases, the J end lost 4 bases, and 15 bases lay between the germline ends. This CDR3 contains 15 residues. The CDR3 DNA is TGCGCCAGCAGCTCAATACCGGGGTTAGCAGATACGCAGTATTTT. Protein product: CASSSIPGLADTQYF.

The chain is built from TRBV9 and TRBJ2-2; 8 nucleotides align to TRBD1. Germline V gene sequence: CDR1 SGDLS, CDR2 YYNGEE. The CDR3 has 14 residues. The V segment lost 1 base and the J segment 6 bases; nucleotides outside the gene matches: 2. CDR3 sequence (DNA): TGTGCCAGCAGCGTATTACAGGGGGCCGGGGAGCTGTTTTTT. Translating it yields CASSVLQGAGELFF.